This T cell receptor (beta chain) came from a study of T cell repertoires in cytomegalovirus infection. TCRdb re-called the reads through MiXCR, storing one row per CDR3 protein. The data contain 200,000 or so distinct CDR3 sequences, under 30% of them singletons. This clonotype was counted at least ten times. Sequencing input: PBMCs. This receptor was taken from a human donor in good health (CMV status not recorded). Some clones in this sample may be carry-over from other donors' samples.

Written as DNA, the CDR3 is TGTGCTAGTGGTTTGTGGGGGACAGGGCCTATGAACACTGAAGCTTTCTTT. This translates into CASGLWGTGPMNTEAFF. The rearrangement links TRBV12-5 to TRBJ1-1, with TRBD1 matching over 9 bases. Germline CDR1 and CDR2: LGHNT and FRNRAP. Unmatched junction bases numbered 7, after V lost 2 bases and J lost 0 bases. The CDR3 covers 17 residues.